Below, one T cell receptor beta chain is given with its context. These data originate in a study of blood T cell repertoires in COVID-19. CDR1 and CDR2 (germline): MDHEN, SYDVKM. The CDR3 extends over 14 amino acids. V lost 3 bases and J 1 base, leaving 9 bases between the germline ends. Libraries were prepared by immunoSEQ multiplex PCR; TCRdb keeps only in-frame clonotypes and omits some of them. In the table there are approximately 210,000 clones, around four fifths of which are singletons. During active infection, Seattle patients enrolled and were then monitored through disease. This TCR was sampled from a man aged 60 to 75 with COVID-19, enrolled during active disease. The chain links TRBV28 to TRBJ1-1; D unresolved. Input material: peripheral blood. CDR3 sequence reads: CASSFSTQNTEAFF. The CDR3, as DNA: TGTGCCAGCAGTTTTTCTACCCAGAACACTGAAGCTTTCTTT.